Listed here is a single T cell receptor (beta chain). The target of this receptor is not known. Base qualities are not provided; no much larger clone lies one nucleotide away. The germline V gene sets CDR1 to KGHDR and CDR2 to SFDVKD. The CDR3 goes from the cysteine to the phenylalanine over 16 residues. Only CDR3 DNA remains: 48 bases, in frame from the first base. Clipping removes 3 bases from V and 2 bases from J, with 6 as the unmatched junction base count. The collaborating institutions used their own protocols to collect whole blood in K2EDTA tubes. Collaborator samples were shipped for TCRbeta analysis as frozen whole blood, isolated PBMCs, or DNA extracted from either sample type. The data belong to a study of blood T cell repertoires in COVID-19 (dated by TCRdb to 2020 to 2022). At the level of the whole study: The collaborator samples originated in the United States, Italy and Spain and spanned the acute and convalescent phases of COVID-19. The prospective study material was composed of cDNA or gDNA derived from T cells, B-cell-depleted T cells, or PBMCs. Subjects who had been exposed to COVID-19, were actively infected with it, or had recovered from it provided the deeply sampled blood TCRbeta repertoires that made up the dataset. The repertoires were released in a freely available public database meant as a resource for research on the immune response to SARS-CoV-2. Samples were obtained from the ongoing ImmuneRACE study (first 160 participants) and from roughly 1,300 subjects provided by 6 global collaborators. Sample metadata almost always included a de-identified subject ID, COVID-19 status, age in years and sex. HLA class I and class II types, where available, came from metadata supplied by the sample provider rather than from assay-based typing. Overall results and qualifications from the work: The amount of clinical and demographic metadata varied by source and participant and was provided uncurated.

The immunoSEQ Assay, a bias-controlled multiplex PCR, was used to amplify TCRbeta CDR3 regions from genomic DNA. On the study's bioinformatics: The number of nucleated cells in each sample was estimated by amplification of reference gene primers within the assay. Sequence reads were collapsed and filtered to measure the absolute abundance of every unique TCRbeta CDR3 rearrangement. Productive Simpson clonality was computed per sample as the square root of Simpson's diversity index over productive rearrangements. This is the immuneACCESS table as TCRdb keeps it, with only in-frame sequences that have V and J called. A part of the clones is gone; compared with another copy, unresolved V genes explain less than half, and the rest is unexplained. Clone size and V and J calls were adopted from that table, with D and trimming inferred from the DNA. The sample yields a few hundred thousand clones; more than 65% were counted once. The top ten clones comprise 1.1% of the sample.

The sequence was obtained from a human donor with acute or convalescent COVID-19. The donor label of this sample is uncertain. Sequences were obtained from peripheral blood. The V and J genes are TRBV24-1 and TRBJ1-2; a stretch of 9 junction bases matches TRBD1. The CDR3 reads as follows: CATSDPLGTGNYGYTF. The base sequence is TGTGCCACCAGTGATCCCCTCGGGACAGGGAACTATGGCTACACCTTC.